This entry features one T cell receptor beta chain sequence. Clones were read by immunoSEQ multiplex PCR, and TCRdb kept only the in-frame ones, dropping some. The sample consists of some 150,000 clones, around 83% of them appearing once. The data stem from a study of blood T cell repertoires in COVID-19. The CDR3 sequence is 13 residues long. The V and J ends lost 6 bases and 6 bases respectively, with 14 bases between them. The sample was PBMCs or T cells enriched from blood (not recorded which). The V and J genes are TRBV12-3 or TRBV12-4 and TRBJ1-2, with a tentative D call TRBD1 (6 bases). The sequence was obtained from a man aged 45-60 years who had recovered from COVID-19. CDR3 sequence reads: CASRTTGSDGYTF. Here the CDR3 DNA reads TGTGCCAGCAGAACAACAGGGTCGGATGGCTACACCTTC.